A single sample gave rise to the 26 T cell receptor beta chains below, sequenced in a study of T cell responses to AZD1222 COVID-19 vaccine. Produced via immunoSEQ multiplex PCR; TCRdb's table is partial and in-frame only. This sample has 130,000 or so clones; over 90% occur once, and the top ten carry roughly 5.6%. Here the sequenced sample was peripheral blood, taken on day 0 of AZD1222 vaccination. These receptors were collected from an adult in good health.

The chain employs TRBV15 and TRBJ1-1; D uncertain. The germline V gene has CDR1 LNHNV and CDR2 YYDKDF (reference sequence). The V and J ends lost 0 bases and 6 bases respectively, with 5 bases between them. This CDR3 comprises 12 residues. CDR3 residues: CATSRDYAEAFF. The CDR3 DNA reads as TGTGCCACCAGCAGAGATTACGCTGAAGCTTTCTTT.

The V call is TRBV4-1, the J call TRBJ2-1; D remains ambiguous. Trimming took 1 base from V and 0 from J, leaving 10 bases between them. From germline, CDR1 is MGHRA and CDR2 YSYEKL. The CDR3 loop spans 16 amino acids. The CDR3 DNA reads TGCGCCAGCAGCCAAGCAGGTGGAAGCTCCTACAATGAGCAGTTCTTC. Residues: CASSQAGGSSYNEQFF.

The V gene is TRBV4-2, the J gene TRBJ2-7, with D possibly being TRBD1 (6 bases). Trimming shortened V by 1 base and J by 0 bases, and 13 bases separated the two germline ends. Germline V gives CDR1 LGHNA, CDR2 YNFKEQ. The CDR3 consists of 16 residues. The CDR3, as DNA: TGTGCCAGCAGCCAAGCCTCCGGACAGTCCTCCTACGAGCAGTACTTC. Translating it yields CASSQASGQSSYEQYF.

This chain connects TRBV5-5 to TRBJ1-4, with 12 positions matching TRBD1. The germline CDR1 and CDR2 sequences are SGHKS and YYEKEE (reference sequence). Trimming took 1 base from V and 7 from J; bases not matched to a gene: 8. This CDR3 has 17 residues. The CDR3 protein is CASSLPGQGARGEKLFF. The CDR3, as DNA: TGTGCCAGCAGCTTGCCGGGACAGGGGGCGAGAGGTGAAAAACTGTTTTTT.

This clone was detected only once. The chain couples TRBV3-1 (or the pseudogene TRBV3-2) to TRBJ1-1; D is unclear. The CDR3 contains 14 residues. The germline CDR1 and CDR2 sequences are LGHDT and YNNKEL (reference sequence). V was shortened by 4 bases and J by 2 bases, with 11 bases between the two germline ends. The CDR3 region has the DNA TGTGCCAGCAGCCGTACCCTCCTCAACACTGAAGCTTTCTTT. Translating it yields CASSRTLLNTEAFF.

V and J are TRBV7-9 and TRBJ1-1; D remains ambiguous. Looked up from germline, CDR1 is SEHNR and CDR2 is FQNEAQ (reference sequence). V dropped 4 bases and J dropped 6 bases, with 6 bases sitting between them. The CDR3 sequence is 11 residues long. This CDR3 is CASSSEPEAFF. CDR3 DNA: TGTGCCAGCAGCTCAGAACCTGAAGCTTTCTTT.

The chain links TRBV7-9 to TRBJ2-2; D may be TRBD1 (6 bases). Trimming pared 5 bases from V and 4 bases from J, leaving 8 bases between. The CDR3 runs to 13 residues. The germline CDR1 and CDR2 sequences are SEHNR and FQNEAQ (reference sequence). CDR3 sequence (DNA): TGTGCCAGCAGCGGACAGCCCACCGGGGAGCTGTTTTTT. Translated: CASSGQPTGELFF.

J is TRBJ2-5 and V is TRBV29-1; D is tentatively TRBD1 or TRBD2 (5 bases each). The CDR3 sequence is 11 residues long. In germline, CDR1 is SQVTM, CDR2 ANQGSEA. With 8 bases removed from V and 4 bases from J, the gap between germline ends came to 11 bases. The CDR3 sequence is CSNRDGETQYF. The CDR3 DNA follows: TGCAGCAACCGGGACGGAGAGACCCAGTACTTC.

The CDR3: CASSPQGGYEQYF. CDR3 nucleotide sequence: TGTGCCAGTAGTCCCCAGGGGGGCTACGAGCAGTACTTC. The chain recombines TRBV19 with TRBJ2-7; D possibly corresponds to TRBD1 (7 bases). Germline CDR1 and CDR2: LNHDA and SQIVND (reference sequence). The CDR3 has 13 amino acids. V lost 5 bases to trimming and J lost 3 bases, with 11 bases between them.

This clone was found a few times. V is TRBV7-2 and J is TRBJ1-1, with 7 bases matching TRBD1. With 2 bases clipped from V and 4 bases from J, the junction kept 13 bases outside the gene matches. The length of the CDR3 is 17 residues. CDR1 and CDR2 from the germline V gene are SGHTA and FQGNSA. The CDR3 sequence is CASSLPLRQGGSTEAFF. The CDR3 nucleotides read TGTGCCAGCAGCTTACCCTTAAGACAGGGCGGTAGCACTGAAGCTTTCTTT.

The genes are TRBV5-6 and TRBJ1-5, with 7 bases lining up with TRBD1. V shed 3 bases, J shed 3 bases, and the junction held 6 bases outside the gene matches. Germline CDR1 SGHDT, CDR2 YYEEEE. The length of the CDR3 is 15 residues. CDR3 in amino acids: CASSSRQGFNQPQHF. The DNA of the CDR3 is TGTGCCAGCAGCTCCCGACAGGGTTTCAATCAGCCCCAGCATTTT.

The rearrangement links TRBV7-6 to TRBJ1-1; tentative D call: TRBD1 (6 bases). The CDR3 consists of 16 residues. The V and J ends lost 4 bases and 7 bases respectively, with 22 bases between them. Germline V lookup: CDR1 SGHVS, CDR2 FNYEAQ. In DNA form, the CDR3 reads TGTGCCAGCAGCTCCATGCTGGGCAGGGGAAGTAATGAAGCTTTCTTT. Translation gives CASSSMLGRGSNEAFF. The full variable domain, completed using reference TRBV7-6 and TRBJ1-1, is GAGVSQSPRYKVTKRGQDVALRCDPISGHVSLYWYRQALGQGPEFLTYFNYEAQQDKSGLPNDRFSAERPEGSISTLTIQRTEQRDSAMYRCASSSMLGRGSNEAFFGQGTRLTVV.

The chain uses TRBV12-3 or TRBV12-4 and TRBJ1-2, with TRBD1 as a possible D gene (5 bases). The CDR3 is 13 amino acids. Deletions cut 8 bases from V and 7 bases from J, with 17 bases between. The CDR3 region is CASGLGTPSGYTF. The DNA of the CDR3 is TGTGCCAGCGGTCTAGGGACTCCCTCTGGCTACACCTTC.

The J gene is TRBJ2-7, the V gene TRBV9; 7 nucleotides line up with TRBD1. The V gene end was trimmed by 4 bases and the J gene end by 4 bases; junction bases not matched to a gene: 8. The CDR3 has 14 amino acids. Germline assignment: CDR1 SGDLS and CDR2 YYNGEE. CDR3 in amino acids: CASSKRGQGYEQYF. The CDR3 DNA is TGTGCCAGCAGCAAAAGGGGGCAGGGGTACGAGCAGTACTTC.

Here the CDR3 DNA reads TGCAGTGCGAGTGAGACTAGACCCTACGAGCAGTACTTC. Translation: CSASETRPYEQYF. This chain uses TRBV20-1 with TRBJ2-7, with a possible D match to TRBD2 (6 bases). The CDR3 length is 13 residues. Trimming removed 6 bases from V and 2 bases from J, with 14 bases in between. Germline V lookup: CDR1 DFQATT, CDR2 SNEGSKA (reference sequence).

This clone was counted between two and nine times. The J gene is TRBJ2-1, the V gene TRBV27; 9 bases agree with TRBD2. The CDR3 covers 15 residues. Germline V lookup: CDR1 MNHEY, CDR2 SMNVEV (reference sequence). Unmatched junction bases numbered 12, after V lost 8 bases and J lost 7 bases. Here the CDR3 DNA reads TGTGCCAGCCGGAAGGGCGGGGGGGCTCGGAATGAGCAGTTCTTC. Encoded protein: CASRKGGGARNEQFF.

The chain has TRBV5-6 and TRBJ1-2; D not certain. Germline assignment: CDR1 SGHDT and CDR2 YYEEEE. This CDR3 spans 14 amino acids. Trimming stripped 3 bases from V and 6 bases from J, with 15 bases between. CDR3 sequence reads: CASSSNGVWDGYTF. In DNA form, the CDR3 reads TGTGCCAGCAGCTCGAACGGGGTTTGGGATGGCTACACCTTC.

The chain uses TRBV6-5 and TRBJ2-1; a possible D gene is TRBD1 (6 bases). This CDR3 region has 13 residues. The germline V gene encodes CDR1 MNHEY and CDR2 SVGAGI. The germline V and J ends were trimmed by 2 bases and 6 bases, with 8 bases remaining between them. CDR3 coding DNA: TGTGCCAGCAGTTACGGGGGCTCCAATGAGCAGTTCTTC. It codes for CASSYGGSNEQFF.

The J gene is TRBJ2-7, the V gene TRBV24-1; 8 bases fit TRBD1. V shed 3 bases and J 5 bases; nucleotides not matched to a gene: 8. The CDR3 has 15 amino acids. From germline, CDR1 is KGHDR and CDR2 SFDVKD. CDR3 coding DNA: TGTGCCACCAGTGATGGGGGACAGGCCTTTAACGAGCAGTACTTC. Protein sequence: CATSDGGQAFNEQYF.

This chain links TRBV10-2 with TRBJ2-3, with D possibly being TRBD2 (7 bases). In germline, CDR1 is WSHSY, CDR2 SAAADI. The CDR3 has 14 residues. V gave up 3 bases and J gave up 4 bases, with 11 bases separating them. The CDR3 DNA sequence: TGCGCCAGCAGTGATAGGGGGGGATCAGATACGCAGTATTTT. This codes for CASSDRGGSDTQYF.

CDR3 nucleotide sequence: TGTGCCAGCAGCCACGGACAGGCTAGCAATCAGCCCCAGCATTTT. Translation gives CASSHGQASNQPQHF. The J gene is TRBJ1-5, the V gene TRBV6-6, with TRBD1 identical over 7 bases. Per germline, CDR1 MNHNY and CDR2 SVGAGI (reference sequence). This CDR3 spans 15 amino acids. Trimming cost V 6 bases and J 0 bases; bases outside gene matches: 5.

J is TRBJ2-3 and V is TRBV27; D is perhaps TRBD1 (5 bases). Trimming removed 2 bases from V and 7 bases from J, with 13 bases in between. This CDR3 comprises 14 residues. Germline assignment: CDR1 MNHEY and CDR2 SMNVEV (reference sequence). The CDR3 loop reads CASSLVGDYNTQYF. Here the CDR3 DNA reads TGTGCCAGCAGTTTAGTAGGGGATTATAATACGCAGTATTTT.

This clone was observed a handful of times. This chain links TRBV7-9 with TRBJ1-5; no reliable D call. The CDR3 consists of 14 residues. V was pared by 2 bases and J by 0 bases, with 5 bases between. Germline V gives CDR1 SEHNR, CDR2 FQNEAQ (reference sequence). CDR3 sequence: CASSLTFSNQPQHF. The CDR3 region has the DNA TGTGCCAGCAGCTTAACATTTAGCAATCAGCCCCAGCATTTT.

Details on this clone: At the DNA level, this CDR3 is encoded by other sequences in the same sample as well. The CDR3 region is CASSLGGNTEAFF. The CDR3 bases are TGTGCCAGCAGCTTGGGGGGGAACACTGAAGCTTTCTTT. The rearrangement uses TRBV11-3 and TRBJ1-1, with D possibly TRBD1 on 5 matching bases. The CDR3 spans 13 residues. The germline gives CDR1 SGHNT, CDR2 YENEEA. Trimming left V 3 bases short and J 1 base short, with 6 bases between.

The J gene is TRBJ1-3, the V gene TRBV18, with no clear D. CDR1 is KGHSH, CDR2 LQKENI, per germline. With 5 bases removed from V and 3 bases from J, the gap between germline ends came to 5 bases. This CDR3 contains 12 residues. The CDR3 sequence is CASSTVGNTIYF. For the CDR3, the DNA is TGTGCCAGCTCAACCGTTGGAAACACCATATATTTT.

The chain links TRBV7-9 to TRBJ1-3; D not resolved. Trimming pared 2 bases from V and 0 bases from J, leaving 5 bases between. CDR1 SEHNR and CDR2 FQNEAQ come from the germline V gene (reference sequence). This CDR3 contains 14 residues. In nucleotides, the CDR3 is TGTGCCAGCAGCTTATCTATCTCTGGAAACACCATATATTTT. It yields the protein CASSLSISGNTIYF.